This is a list of T cell receptor beta chains from one sample in a study of T-cell memory formation after mild COVID-19. Via MiXCR, TCRdb re-called the 5' RACE reads, giving one row per CDR3 protein. This table has 150,000 to 200,000 distinct CDR3 sequences, more than 12% appearing once. The sequenced material came from PBMCs or a T cell subset sorted from them (not recorded which). These receptors were collected from an adult woman who had mild COVID-19 (a few samples of this study predate the infection). Cell type and time point are not known. Both conserved end residues are trimmed from each CDR3.

TRBJ1-1	TRBV13	ASSKDRGGGTEAF
TRBJ2-3	TRBV6-2/TRBV6-3	ASSPRTLTSTDTQY
TRBJ2-7	TRBV15	ATSRAGQGSYEQY
TRBJ2-7	TRBV18	ASSPPAAATGDEQY
TRBJ2-7	TRBV5-5	ASSTKPGQSFYEQY
TRBJ2-7	TRBV13	ASSLRSDYEQY
TRBJ2-1	TRBV4-2	ASSHMGTSGRITGSYNEQF
TRBJ2-3	TRBV5-1	ASTHRQASGLPTTDTQY
TRBJ1-4	TRBV4-2	ASSQGSRSGGEKLF
TRBJ2-1	TRBV12-3/TRBV12-4	ASSSTGLAGVLANEQF
TRBJ2-7	TRBV4-3	ASSQLAGANYEQY
TRBJ2-7	TRBV30	AWSITVGEQY
TRBJ2-1	TRBV7-2	ASSLGLQPNEQF
TRBJ1-6	TRBV7-8	ASSLALGGNSPLH
TRBJ2-7	TRBV9	ASSPSSSSSYEQY
TRBJ2-7	TRBV7-9	ASSLGPRGPYEQY
TRBJ1-5	TRBV5-1	ASSLTENQPQH
TRBJ1-2	TRBV29-1	SVEAGGGYT
TRBJ1-1	TRBV9	ASSVWGSAEAF
TRBJ2-5	TRBV24-1	ATRADAEETQY
TRBJ2-5	TRBV7-7	ASSTGTHLETQY
TRBJ2-7	TRBV2	ASKLDRERQY
TRBJ2-4	TRBV7-6	ASSPRLAGGGEAKNIQY
TRBJ2-2	TRBV5-1	ASSLVAPTGELF
TRBJ2-5	TRBV6-5	ASSYHVSVAETQY
TRBJ2-7	TRBV29-1	SALPGQSYEQY
TRBJ1-1	TRBV4-3	ASSQGEGYTEAF
TRBJ2-2	TRBV2	ASSEYGLAGGTGELF
TRBJ2-3	TRBV5-6	ASSLVVTDTQY
TRBJ1-1	TRBV11-1	ASSLGGTGDTEAF
TRBJ2-2	TRBV3-1	ASGWGYTGELF
TRBJ2-6	TRBV25-1	ASCRDACSGANVLT
TRBJ2-7	TRBV11-2	ASSSLGGPYEQY
TRBJ2-7	TRBV19	ASKTSGGYEQY
TRBJ2-7	TRBV24-1	ATAPGQGAYEQY
TRBJ2-3	TRBV30	AWSAGLAGKDTQY
TRBJ2-1	TRBV12-3/TRBV12-4	ASTGAPEVEQF
TRBJ2-5	TRBV5-1	ASSTQDRSETQY
TRBJ1-2	TRBV16	ASSQYADYGYT
TRBJ1-3	TRBV5-1	ARSLYGTGSGNTIY
TRBJ2-7	TRBV5-6	ASSLQSYEQY
TRBJ2-6	TRBV15	ATSRQGAGANVLT
TRBJ2-1	TRBV13	ASSSRTSGYNEQF
TRBJ2-5	TRBV7-8	ASRLRQGREETQY
TRBJ1-1	TRBV5-1	ASRSGLIEGNTEAF
TRBJ2-1	TRBV6-1	ASSEVFPGRVNEQF
TRBJ2-7	TRBV4-1	ASSQELRGYEQY
TRBJ1-2	TRBV7-9	ASSSEGNSLYYGYT
TRBJ2-1	TRBV7-9	ASSLEYEQF
TRBJ1-5	TRBV12-3/TRBV12-4	ASSPGTLESWQH
TRBJ2-7	TRBV9	ASSPSGTSGAYEQY
TRBJ2-1	TRBV7-7	ASSFGQGTYNEQF
TRBJ2-7	TRBV27	ASSPRTAGNEQY